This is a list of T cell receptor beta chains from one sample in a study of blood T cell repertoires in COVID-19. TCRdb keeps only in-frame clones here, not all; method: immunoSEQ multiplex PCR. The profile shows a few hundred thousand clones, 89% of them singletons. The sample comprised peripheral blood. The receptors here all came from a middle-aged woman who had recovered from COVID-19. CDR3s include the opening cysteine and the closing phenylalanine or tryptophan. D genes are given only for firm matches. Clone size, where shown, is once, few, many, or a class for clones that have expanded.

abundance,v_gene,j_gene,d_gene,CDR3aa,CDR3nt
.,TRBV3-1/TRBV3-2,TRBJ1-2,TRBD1,CASSQAPTGGAFYGYTF,TGTGCCAGCAGCCAAGCGCCGACAGGGGGCGCCTTCTATGGCTACACCTTC
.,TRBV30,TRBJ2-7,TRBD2,CAWRRTSVYEQYF,TGTGCCTGGAGGCGAACTAGCGTCTACGAGCAGTACTTC
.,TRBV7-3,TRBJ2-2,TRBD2,CASSVTSGIGGELFF,TGTGCCAGCAGCGTAACTAGCGGGATAGGCGGGGAGCTGTTTTTT
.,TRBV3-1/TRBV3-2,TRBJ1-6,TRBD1,CASSHRGQGASPLHF,TGTGCCAGCAGCCATAGGGGACAGGGGGCGTCACCCCTCCACTTT
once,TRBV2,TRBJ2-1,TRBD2,CASSEGLAGADKQFF,TGTGCCAGCAGTGAAGGGCTAGCGGGAGCAGATAAGCAGTTCTTC
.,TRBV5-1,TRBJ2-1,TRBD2,CASSLEAGGSYNEQFF,TGCGCCAGCAGCTTGGAGGCGGGAGGCTCCTACAATGAGCAGTTCTTC
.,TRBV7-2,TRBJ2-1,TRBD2,CASSLVSGSYNEQFF,TGTGCCAGCAGCTTAGTTAGCGGGAGTTACAATGAGCAGTTCTTC
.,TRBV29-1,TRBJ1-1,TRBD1,CSAADRSGSITEAFF,TGCAGCGCCGCGGACAGGTCAGGGAGCATAACTGAAGCTTTCTTT
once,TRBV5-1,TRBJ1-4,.,CASSQGTLTQGEKLFF,TGCGCCAGCAGCCAAGGGACATTGACTCAGGGGGAAAAACTGTTTTTT
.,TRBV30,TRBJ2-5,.,CAWSAGETQYF,TGTGCCTGGAGTGCGGGAGAGACCCAGTACTTC
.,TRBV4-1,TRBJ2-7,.,CASSQGSASYEQYF,TGCGCCAGCAGCCAAGGTAGCGCCTCCTACGAGCAGTACTTC
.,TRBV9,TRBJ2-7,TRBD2,CASSVGLAGFYEQYF,TGTGCCAGCAGCGTAGGCCTAGCGGGTTTCTACGAGCAGTACTTC
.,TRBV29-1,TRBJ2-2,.,CSVERQANTGELFF,TGCAGCGTTGAAAGGCAGGCGAACACCGGGGAGCTGTTTTTT
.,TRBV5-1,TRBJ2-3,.,CASSLTYNTDTQYF,TGCGCCAGCAGCTTGACCTATAACACAGATACGCAGTATTTT
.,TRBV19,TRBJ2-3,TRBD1,CASRPTGDGDTQYF,TGTGCCAGTAGGCCCACAGGGGATGGAGATACGCAGTATTTT
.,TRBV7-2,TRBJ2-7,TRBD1,CASSTRDRGNWNEQYF,TGTGCCAGCAGCACTCGGGACAGGGGAAACTGGAACGAGCAGTACTTC
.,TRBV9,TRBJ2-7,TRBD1,CASSPDRAHEQYF,TGTGCCAGCAGCCCAGACAGGGCCCACGAGCAGTACTTC
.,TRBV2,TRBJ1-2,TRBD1,CASNHRGISYGYTF,TGTGCCAGCAATCACAGGGGAATCAGCTATGGCTACACCTTC
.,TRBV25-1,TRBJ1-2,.,CASSEYGQAGGYTF,TGTGCCAGCAGTGAATATGGGCAGGCGGGAGGCTACACCTTC
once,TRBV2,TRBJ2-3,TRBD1,CAEGTDFTDTQYF,TGTGCCGAAGGGACAGATTTCACAGATACGCAGTATTTT
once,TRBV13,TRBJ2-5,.,CASSPWGPGTQYF,TGTGCCAGCAGCCCCTGGGGGCCGGGGACCCAGTACTTC
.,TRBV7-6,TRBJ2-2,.,CAVESGQQLTGELFF,TGTGCCGTCGAGTCTGGACAGCAACTGACCGGGGAGCTGTTTTTT
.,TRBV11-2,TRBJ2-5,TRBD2,CASSESGTSGSIGETQYF,TGTGCCAGCAGCGAATCCGGGACTAGCGGGAGTATAGGAGAGACCCAGTACTTC
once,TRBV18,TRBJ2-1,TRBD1,CASSPYRGYYNEQFF,TGTGCCAGCTCACCCTACAGGGGTTATTACAATGAGCAGTTCTTC
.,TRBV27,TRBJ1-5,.,CASSFVSVLRVQPQHF,TGTGCCAGCAGTTTCGTTTCAGTTTTACGTGTCCAGCCCCAGCATTTT
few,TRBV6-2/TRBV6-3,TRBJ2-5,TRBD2,CASSYPHLAGTQETQYF,TGTGCCAGCAGTTACCCCCATCTAGCGGGTACCCAAGAGACCCAGTACTTC
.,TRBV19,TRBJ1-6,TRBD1,CASSLGQGAYNSPLHF,TGTGCCAGTAGTCTCGGACAGGGCGCATATAATTCACCCCTCCACTTT
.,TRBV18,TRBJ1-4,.,CASSPMRAESEKLFF,TGTGCCAGCTCACCAATGCGGGCCGAGAGTGAAAAACTGTTTTTT
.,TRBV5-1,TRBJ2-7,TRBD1,CASSFGTGGEQYF,TGCGCCAGCAGCTTCGGGACAGGGGGCGAGCAGTACTTC
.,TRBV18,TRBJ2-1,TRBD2,CASSLTSSSSYNEQFF,TGTGCCAGCTCATTGACTAGCTCGAGCTCCTACAATGAGCAGTTCTTC
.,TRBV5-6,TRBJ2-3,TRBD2,CASSMGLAGVADTQYF,TGTGCCAGCAGCATGGGACTAGCGGGAGTAGCAGATACGCAGTATTTT
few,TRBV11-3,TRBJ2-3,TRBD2,CASSLGSGRAITDTQYF,TGTGCCAGCAGCTTAGGGAGCGGGAGGGCCATCACAGATACGCAGTATTTT
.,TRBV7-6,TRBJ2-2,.,CASSATDTGELFF,TGTGCCAGCAGCGCCACAGATACCGGGGAGCTGTTTTTT
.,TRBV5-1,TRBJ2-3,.,CASSLGGGDSRKRTDTQYF,TGCGCCAGCAGCTTGGGAGGTGGGGACTCCCGAAAGCGCACAGATACGCAGTATTTT
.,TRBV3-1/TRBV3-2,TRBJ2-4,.,CASSQPVGDRAGGLSKNIQYF,TGTGCCAGCAGCCAACCCGTGGGTGACAGGGCCGGGGGTCTATCCAAAAACATTCAGTACTTC
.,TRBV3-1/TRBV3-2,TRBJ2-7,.,CASSQLHEQYF,TGTGCCAGCAGCCAACTCCACGAGCAGTACTTC
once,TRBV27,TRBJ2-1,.,CASSSRRDEQFF,TGTGCCAGCAGTTCCCGGCGGGATGAGCAGTTCTTC
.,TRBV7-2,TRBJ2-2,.,CASSSGSVAGELFF,TGTGCCAGCAGCTCTGGGAGTGTCGCCGGGGAGCTGTTTTTT
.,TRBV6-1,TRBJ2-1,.,CASSEFGQSYNEQFF,TGTGCCAGCAGTGAATTCGGACAGTCCTACAATGAGCAGTTCTTC
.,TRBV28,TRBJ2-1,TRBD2,CASHSLAVGYNEQFF,TGTGCCAGCCACTCACTAGCGGTGGGATACAATGAGCAGTTCTTC
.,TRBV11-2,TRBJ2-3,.,CASSLVIDTQYF,TGTGCCAGCAGTTTAGTAATAGATACGCAGTATTTT
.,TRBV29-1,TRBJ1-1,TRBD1,CSVELDRGSTEAFF,TGCAGCGTTGAATTGGACAGGGGCTCCACTGAAGCTTTCTTT
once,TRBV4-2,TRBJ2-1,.,CASSQDTGNEQFF,TGTGCCAGCAGCCAAGATACAGGCAATGAGCAGTTCTTC
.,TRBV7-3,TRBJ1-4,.,CASSRTANEKLFF,TGTGCCAGCAGCCGGACAGCGAATGAAAAACTGTTTTTT
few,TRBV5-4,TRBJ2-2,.,CASSLESGPNTGELFF,TGTGCCAGCAGCTTGGAGTCAGGGCCGAACACCGGGGAGCTGTTTTTT
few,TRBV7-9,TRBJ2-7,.,CASSRRDSYEQYF,TGTGCCAGCAGCCGCAGGGACTCCTACGAGCAGTACTTC